This T cell receptor beta chain was sequenced for a study of blood T cells in healthy people across ages (dated by TCRdb to between 2014 and 2017). General notes on the study: In model experiments, roughly one uniquely barcoded TCR beta cDNA molecule per two T cells was captured by template switching. To track age-related changes in TCR beta repertoire diversity, the study relied on deep sequencing normalized with unique cDNA molecular identifiers. Donors were grouped into four age groups: young (average roughly 17 years), middle-aged (roughly 40), aged (around 60) and long-lived (around 80). To avoid experimental bias, donors of different ages were spread randomly across the sequencing lanes. The study analyzed two additional independent replicas of 1 million unique cDNA reads from the same blood draw for two donors, one aged 18 to 30 and one aged 80 or older.

Donors were about 36 systemically healthy Caucasian individuals from Russia aged roughly 6 to 90 years. Each donor gave roughly 9 milliliters of peripheral blood, drawn into EDTA-treated Vacutainer tubes. PBMCs were isolated by Ficoll-Paque density-gradient centrifugation, with at least 7 million obtained per sample. Total RNA, at least 5.5 micrograms per sample, was extracted from PBMCs with Trizol reagent. The percentages of naive CD45RAhigh/CD27high T cells were determined by flow cytometry on a PBMC aliquot from every donor. Library generation was performed with 5' RACE. The sequencer listed for this sample is Illumina HiSeq 2500. A second roughly 7 to 12 cycle PCR used a sample-barcoded 5' primer and a J-beta primer mix. A unique molecular identifier was introduced onto each TCR beta cDNA molecule by a template-switch 5' adaptor carrying 12 random nucleotides. At least 3 million CDR3-containing paired-end reads were obtained from each sample. The Mint cDNA synthesis kit, primed by a TRBC-specific oligonucleotide, was used to synthesize first-strand cDNA from all RNA. Following uracil-DNA glycosylase treatment, all cDNA underwent a first 18-cycle PCR with the universal primers M1SS and BC2_uni_R. As for the original processing: For normalization, 1 million high-quality reads, each with a distinct molecular identifier, were randomly selected from each sample. Instead of being binned into consensus sequences, reads that shared molecular identifiers were thrown out. MiTCR, set to a Q25 quality threshold and the strictest error-elimination algorithm, was used for CDR3 identification, clonotype clustering and error correction. A nonparametric unseen species model using Euler transformation provided a lower-bound estimate of total TCR beta diversity. TCRdb ran its own pipeline on the public reads, namely fastp trimming at Q25 and MiXCR clone calling, and kept in-frame beta chains. Merged by CDR3 protein, the rows form single entries marked with the most common genes and DNA. TCRdb, rather than the study authors, made the V and J calls. The sample includes under 800,000 distinct CDR3 sequences, with under 25% observed a single time. 3% to 4.5% of the sample is in the top ten clones.

Results the study describes overall, beyond this receptor: Observed TCR beta diversity per million T cells fell roughly linearly with age, and a significant reduction was already apparent by age approximately 41. Estimates of total diversity based on one million sequenced T cells were regarded as lower bounds and as underestimates. Bulk unsorted PBMC profiling prevented conclusive comparison of naive and antigen-experienced compartments. The percentage of naive T cells measured by flow cytometry correlated strongly with observed TCR beta diversity. Because donor CMV infection status was unknown, age-related changes in expanded clonotypes were potentially confounded. Compared with the aged group, the long-lived group had more naive CD4+ T cells, fewer expanded clones and increased TCR diversity, suggesting age selection.

Points on this clonotype: The antigen this receptor binds is unknown. No base qualities exist here, and no much larger clone lies one base off it.

The TCR sequence derives from a man aged 65-85 years in good health. The source material was blood.

The CDR3 reads CSASLLAGGSYEQYF. Read as DNA, the sequence is TGCAGTGCTAGTCTGCTAGCGGGAGGCTCCTACGAGCAGTACTTC. The V gene is TRBV20-1 and the J gene is TRBJ2-7; 11 nucleotides in the junction match TRBD2. The CDR3, cysteine through phenylalanine, is 15 amino acids long. Only the CDR3 portion is preserved as DNA: 45 bases, with reading frame beginning at the first base. Clipping removes 3 bases from V and 0 bases from J, with 4 as the unmatched junction base count. From a lookup of the germline V gene (reference sequence), CDR1 and CDR2 are DFQATT and SNEGSKA.